The clone carrying this T cell receptor beta chain was picked up many times. The data are from a study of T-cell reconstitution after alpha-beta-depleted transplantation in children. The V end was cut by 7 bases, the J end by 0 bases, with 19 bases between. The germline CDR1 and CDR2 sequences are MNHEY and SMNVEV (reference sequence). This CDR3 contains 18 residues. Unique molecular identifiers were incorporated during preparation of the TCRbeta library. MiXCR was run by TCRdb on the PCR reads, yielding one entry per CDR3 protein. The sample has roughly 17,000 distinct CDR3 sequences, 9.5% to 15% seen once.

This clonotype was sampled from a boy younger than two who had a stem cell transplant for Wiskott-Aldrich syndrome, so the T cells may come from the graft donor. The sequenced sample was PBMCs, mostly from graft donor cells, obtained 180 days after TCRalphabeta/CD19-depleted stem cell transplant. The chain links TRBV27 to TRBJ2-6, with D tentatively TRBD2 (5 bases). DNA for the CDR3: TGTGCCAGCACCCAGTTTAGACGAGGGAGCTCTGGGGCCAACGTCCTGACTTTC. Protein sequence: CASTQFRRGSSGANVLTF.